This T cell receptor beta chain was recorded in a study of cytomegalovirus exposure and HLA in healthy donors. Regarding the study as a whole: Reported results showed that the classifier diagnosed cytomegalovirus status with high specificity and sensitivity. Association of a missense DCLRE1C variant with TCR beta V- and J-gene trimming was reported in a later analysis. Available immune exposure information was restricted to CMV serostatus only. In a later analysis, at a false discovery rate of 0.05, approximately 15,000 TCR beta sequences matched HLA alleles.

In the case of this clone: As yet, its antigen is unknown.

Use of 60 Vbeta and 13 Jbeta primers characterized the PCR. Repertoires were generated with immunoSEQ multiplex PCR, while TCRdb's copy carries only in-frame clones and drops some. This sample carries fewer than 130,000 clones, roughly 70% of them seen once, and the ten largest clones take approximately 10%. The V gene end was trimmed by 5 bases and the J gene end by 7 bases; junction bases not matched to a gene: 7. CDR1 and CDR2 from the germline V gene are SEHNR and FQNEAQ (reference sequence). The CDR3 consists of 15 residues. Source material: PBMCs. The receptor was derived from a middle-aged man in good health and CMV-seropositive. This chain connects TRBV7-9 to TRBJ2-3, with 12 bases aligning to TRBD1. CDR3 coding DNA: TGTGCCAGCAGCAGCCCGGGACAGGGGGCTTATACGCAGTATTTT. Its protein is CASSSPGQGAYTQYF.